This is a list of T cell receptor beta chains from one sample in a study of shared clonotypes between healthy human individuals. Sequenced by immunoSEQ multiplex PCR; TCRdb stores in-frame clones only, minus some. Here the sample spans around 550,000 clones, approximately 96% being singletons. Sequenced sample: naive CD8+ T cells sorted from blood. These receptors all stem from a woman aged 25-40 years in good health. Each CDR3 is given with its conserved first and last residue. Fields, in order: V gene, J gene, D gene, CDR3 protein. D genes are given only for firm matches.

TRBV25-1,TRBJ2-7,-,CASSSYEQYF
TRBV7-9,TRBJ2-1,TRBD2,CASSLAGSYNEQFF
TRBV14,TRBJ1-1,-,CASSPTGYTEAFF
TRBV6-6,TRBJ2-7,-,CASSYANNYEQYF
TRBV7-9,TRBJ2-2,TRBD2,CASSPRALAGAGELFF
TRBV29-1,TRBJ2-5,-,CSVEAEFEETQYF
TRBV7-8,TRBJ1-5,-,CASSPGVGQGSNQPQHF
TRBV5-6,TRBJ1-5,-,CASSSEGSNQPQHF
TRBV10-3,TRBJ2-1,-,CAIGSGMHEQFF
TRBV13,TRBJ2-5,-,CASSFLETQYF
TRBV4-1,TRBJ2-5,TRBD2,CASSQTFPGLAFQETQYF
TRBV5-1,TRBJ1-1,-,CASSLTQGNTEAFF
TRBV23-1,TRBJ2-6,-,CASPGHPPHGANVLTF
TRBV2,-,-,CASSEAAKGGSYEQYF
TRBV28,TRBJ1-4,-,CASILPIQGVREKLFF